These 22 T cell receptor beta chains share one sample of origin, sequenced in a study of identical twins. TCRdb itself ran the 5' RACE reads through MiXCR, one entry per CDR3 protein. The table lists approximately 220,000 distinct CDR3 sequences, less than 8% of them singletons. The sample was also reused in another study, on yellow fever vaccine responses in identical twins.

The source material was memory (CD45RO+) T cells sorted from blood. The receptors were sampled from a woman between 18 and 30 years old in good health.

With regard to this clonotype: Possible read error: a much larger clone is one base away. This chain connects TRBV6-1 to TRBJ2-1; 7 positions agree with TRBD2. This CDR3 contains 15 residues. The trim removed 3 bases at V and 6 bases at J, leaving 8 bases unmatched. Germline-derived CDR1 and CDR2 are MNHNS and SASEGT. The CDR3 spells CASSDRLAASNEQFF. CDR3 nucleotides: TGTGCCAGCAGTGATCGGCTAGCGGCTTCCAATGAGCAGTTCTTC.

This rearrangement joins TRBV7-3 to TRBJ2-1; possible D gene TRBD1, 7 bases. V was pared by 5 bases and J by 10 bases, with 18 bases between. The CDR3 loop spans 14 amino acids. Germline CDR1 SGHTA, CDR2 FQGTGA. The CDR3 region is CASSPGGRNEEQFF. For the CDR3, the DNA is TGTGCCAGCAGCCCAGGGGGGAGAAATGAAGAGCAGTTCTTC.

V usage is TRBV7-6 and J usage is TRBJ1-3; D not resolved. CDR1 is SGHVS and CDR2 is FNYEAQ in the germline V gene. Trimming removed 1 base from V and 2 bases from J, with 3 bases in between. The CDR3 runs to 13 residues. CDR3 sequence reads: CASSLEPGNTIYF. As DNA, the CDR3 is TGTGCCAGCAGCTTAGAGCCTGGAAACACCATATATTTT.

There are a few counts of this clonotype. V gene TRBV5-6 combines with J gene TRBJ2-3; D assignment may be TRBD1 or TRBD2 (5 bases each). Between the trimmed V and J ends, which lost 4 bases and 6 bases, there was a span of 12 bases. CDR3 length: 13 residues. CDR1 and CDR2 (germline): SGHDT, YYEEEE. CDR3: CASSPGPADTQYF. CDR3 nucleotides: TGTGCCAGCAGCCCGGGACCAGCGGATACGCAGTATTTT. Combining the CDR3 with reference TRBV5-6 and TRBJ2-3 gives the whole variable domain DAGVTQSPTHLIKTRGQQVTLRCSPKSGHDTVSWYQQALGQGPQFIFQYYEEEERQRGNFPDRFSGHQFPNYSSELNVNALLLGDSALYLCASSPGPADTQYFGPGTRLTVL.

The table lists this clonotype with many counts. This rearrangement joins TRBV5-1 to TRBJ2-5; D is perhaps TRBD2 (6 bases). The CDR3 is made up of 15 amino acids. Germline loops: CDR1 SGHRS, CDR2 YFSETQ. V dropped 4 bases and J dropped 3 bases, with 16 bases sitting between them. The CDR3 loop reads CASSERTSREETQYF. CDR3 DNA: TGCGCCAGCAGCGAACGCACTAGCCGAGAAGAGACCCAGTACTTC. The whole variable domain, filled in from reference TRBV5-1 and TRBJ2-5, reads KAGVTQTPRYLIKTRGQQVTLSCSPISGHRSVSWYQQTPGQGLQFLFEYFSETQRNKGNFPGRFSGRQFSNSRSEMNVSTLELGDSALYLCASSERTSREETQYFGPGTRLLVL.

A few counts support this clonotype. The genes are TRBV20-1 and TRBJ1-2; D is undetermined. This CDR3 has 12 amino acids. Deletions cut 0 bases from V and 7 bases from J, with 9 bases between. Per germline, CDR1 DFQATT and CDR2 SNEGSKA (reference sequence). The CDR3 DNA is TGCAGTGCTAGAGATCTCTCTCTTGGCTACACCTTC. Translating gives CSARDLSLGYTF.

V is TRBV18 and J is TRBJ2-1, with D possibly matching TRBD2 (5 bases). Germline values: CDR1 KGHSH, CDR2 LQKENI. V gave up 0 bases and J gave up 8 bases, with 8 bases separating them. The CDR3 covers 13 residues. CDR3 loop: CASSPPISDEQFF. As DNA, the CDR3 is TGTGCCAGCTCACCACCGATTAGCGATGAGCAGTTCTTC.

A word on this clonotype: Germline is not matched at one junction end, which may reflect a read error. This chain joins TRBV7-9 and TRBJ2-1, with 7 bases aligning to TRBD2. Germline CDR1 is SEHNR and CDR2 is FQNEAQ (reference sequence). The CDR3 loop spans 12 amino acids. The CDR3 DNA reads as TGTGCCAGCAGCGTCTCCCCCGGGGGGACTCCTTTC. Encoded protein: CASSVSPGGTPF.

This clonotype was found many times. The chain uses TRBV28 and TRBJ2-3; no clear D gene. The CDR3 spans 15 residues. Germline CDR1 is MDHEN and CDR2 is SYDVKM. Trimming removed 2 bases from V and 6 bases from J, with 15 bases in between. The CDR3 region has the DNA TGTGCCAGCAGTTTAGGGTCCAAATGGATTGATACGCAGTATTTT. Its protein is CASSLGSKWIDTQYF.

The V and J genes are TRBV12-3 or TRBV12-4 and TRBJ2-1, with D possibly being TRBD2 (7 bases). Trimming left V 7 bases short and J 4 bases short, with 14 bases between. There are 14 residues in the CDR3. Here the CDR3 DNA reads TGTGCCAGCACCCTTAGGGGGGGATACAATGAGCAGTTCTTC. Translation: CASTLRGGYNEQFF.

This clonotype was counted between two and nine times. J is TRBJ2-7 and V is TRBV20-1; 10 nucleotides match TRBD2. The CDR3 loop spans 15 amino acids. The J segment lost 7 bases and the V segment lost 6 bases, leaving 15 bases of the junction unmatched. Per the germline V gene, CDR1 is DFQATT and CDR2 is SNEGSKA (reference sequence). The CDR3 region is CSATPASGSSREQYF. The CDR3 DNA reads TGCAGTGCCACCCCGGCTAGCGGGAGCTCTCGGGAGCAGTACTTC.

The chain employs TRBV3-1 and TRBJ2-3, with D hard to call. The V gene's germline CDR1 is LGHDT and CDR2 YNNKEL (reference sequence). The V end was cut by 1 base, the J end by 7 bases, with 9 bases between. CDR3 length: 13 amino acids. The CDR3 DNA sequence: TGTGCCAGCAGCCAAGTGGGTCCCCATACGCAGTATTTT. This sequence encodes CASSQVGPHTQYF.

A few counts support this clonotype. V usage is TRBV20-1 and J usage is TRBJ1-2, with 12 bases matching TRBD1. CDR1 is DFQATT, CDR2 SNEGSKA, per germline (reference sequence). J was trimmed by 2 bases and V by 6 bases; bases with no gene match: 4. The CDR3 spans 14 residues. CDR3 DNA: TGCAGTGCCCACGGGACAGGGGGCAACTATGGCTACACCTTC. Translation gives CSAHGTGGNYGYTF.

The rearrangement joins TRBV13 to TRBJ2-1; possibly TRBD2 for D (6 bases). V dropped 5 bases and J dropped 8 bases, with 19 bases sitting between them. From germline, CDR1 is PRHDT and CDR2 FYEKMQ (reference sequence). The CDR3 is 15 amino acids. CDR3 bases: TGTGCCAGCAGCCGCGGGGCCAAATGGGGCGATGAGCAGTTCTTC. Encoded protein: CASSRGAKWGDEQFF.

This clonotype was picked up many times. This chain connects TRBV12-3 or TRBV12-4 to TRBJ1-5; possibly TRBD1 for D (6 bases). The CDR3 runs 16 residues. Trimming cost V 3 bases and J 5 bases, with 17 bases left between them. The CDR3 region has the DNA TGTGCCAGCAGTTTCTACAGGGCTTCTGACGATCAGCCCCAGCATTTT. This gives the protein CASSFYRASDDQPQHF.

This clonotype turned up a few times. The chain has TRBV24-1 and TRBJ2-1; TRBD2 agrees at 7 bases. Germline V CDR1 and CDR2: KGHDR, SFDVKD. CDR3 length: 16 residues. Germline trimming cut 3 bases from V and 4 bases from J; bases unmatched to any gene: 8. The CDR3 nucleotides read TGTGCCACCAGTGATCCTGTAGCGGGCCCGTACAATGAGCAGTTCTTC. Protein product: CATSDPVAGPYNEQFF.

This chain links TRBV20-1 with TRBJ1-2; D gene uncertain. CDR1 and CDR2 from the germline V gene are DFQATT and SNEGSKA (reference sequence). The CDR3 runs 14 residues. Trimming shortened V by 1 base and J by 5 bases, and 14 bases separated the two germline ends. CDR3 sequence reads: CSARVRANPYGYTF. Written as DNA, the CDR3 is TGCAGTGCTAGAGTAAGGGCCAACCCGTATGGCTACACCTTC.

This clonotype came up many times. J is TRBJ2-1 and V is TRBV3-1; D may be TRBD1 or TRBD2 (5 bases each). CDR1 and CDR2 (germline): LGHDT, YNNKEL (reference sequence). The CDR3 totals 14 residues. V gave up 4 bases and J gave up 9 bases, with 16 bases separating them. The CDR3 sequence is CASSLGLERGEQFF. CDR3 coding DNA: TGTGCCAGCAGCCTCGGTTTAGAGAGGGGTGAGCAGTTCTTC.

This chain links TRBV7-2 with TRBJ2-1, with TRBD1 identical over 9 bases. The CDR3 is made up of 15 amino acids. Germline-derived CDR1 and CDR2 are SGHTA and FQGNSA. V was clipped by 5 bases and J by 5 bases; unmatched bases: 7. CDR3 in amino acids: CASSTGTGNNNEQFF. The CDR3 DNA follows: TGTGCCAGCAGCACCGGGACAGGGAATAACAATGAGCAGTTCTTC.

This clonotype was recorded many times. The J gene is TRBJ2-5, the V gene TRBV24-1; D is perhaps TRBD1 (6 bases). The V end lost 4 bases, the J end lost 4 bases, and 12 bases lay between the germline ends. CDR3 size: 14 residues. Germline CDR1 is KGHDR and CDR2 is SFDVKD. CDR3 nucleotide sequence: TGTGCCACCAGTGACAAAACAGGGTTAGAGACCCAGTACTTC. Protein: CATSDKTGLETQYF.

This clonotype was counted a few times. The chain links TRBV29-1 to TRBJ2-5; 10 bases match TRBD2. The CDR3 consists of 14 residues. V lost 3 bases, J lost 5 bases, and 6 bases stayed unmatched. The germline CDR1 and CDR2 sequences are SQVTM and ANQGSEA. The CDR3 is CSVEGLAGVETQYF. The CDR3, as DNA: TGCAGCGTTGAGGGGCTAGCGGGAGTGGAGACCCAGTACTTC.

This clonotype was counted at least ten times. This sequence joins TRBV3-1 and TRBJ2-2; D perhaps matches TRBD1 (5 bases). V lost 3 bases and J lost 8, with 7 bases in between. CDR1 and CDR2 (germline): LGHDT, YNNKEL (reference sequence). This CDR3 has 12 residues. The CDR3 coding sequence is TGTGCCAGCAGCCACGGACAAGGGGAGCTGTTTTTT. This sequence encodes CASSHGQGELFF.